This is a list of T cell receptor beta chains from one sample in a study of beta chain features in type 1 diabetes. The repertoire was sequenced with immunoSEQ multiplex PCR; TCRdb's copy has only in-frame clones and lacks some. The sample has fewer than 900,000 clones; about a sixth are singletons. The sample consisted of naive CD4+ T cells from blood. All receptors derive from a woman aged 18-29 years in good health. CDR3s include the opening cysteine and the closing phenylalanine or tryptophan. The D gene is left open where the match is weak. Clone size, where shown, is once, few, many, or a class for clones that have expanded.

TRBJ2-7,few,TRBV10-3,NA,CAIRPGVPNSYEQYF,TGTGCCATCAGACCCGGCGTCCCGAACTCCTACGAGCAGTACTTC
TRBJ2-2,NA,TRBV25-1,TRBD1,CASSIQGAITGELFF,TGTGCCAGCAGTATCCAGGGGGCTATCACCGGGGAGCTGTTTTTT
TRBJ1-1,few,TRBV29-1,TRBD1,CSVQPLRGQGRWTEAFF,TGCAGCGTTCAACCATTAAGGGGACAGGGGCGGTGGACTGAAGCTTTCTTT
TRBJ2-1,NA,TRBV4-3,TRBD2,CASSQLAGVGHEQFF,TGCGCCAGCAGCCAACTAGCGGGAGTGGGACATGAGCAGTTCTTC
TRBJ2-3,few,TRBV7-8,NA,CASSQLRTQYF,TGTGCCAGCAGTCAACTCCGGACGCAGTATTTT
TRBJ2-7,NA,TRBV7-2,NA,CASSDGGRYYEQYF,TGTGCCAGCAGCGACGGCGGTAGGTACTACGAACAGTACTTC
TRBJ2-5,NA,TRBV9,TRBD1,CASSLGQGYETQYF,TGTGCCAGCAGCCTGGGACAGGGGTACGAGACCCAGTACTTC
TRBJ1-2,few,TRBV18,NA,CASSPSGGRNYGYTF,TGTGCCAGCTCACCAAGCGGCGGCAGAAACTATGGCTACACCTTC
TRBJ2-1,few,TRBV27,TRBD2,CASSYAPHSSGRMNEQFF,TGTGCCAGCAGTTACGCACCTCATTCTAGCGGGAGAATGAATGAGCAGTTCTTC
TRBJ1-2,NA,TRBV5-1,NA,CASSLAVTSNYGYTF,TGCGCCAGCAGCTTGGCCGTGACCTCCAACTATGGCTACACCTTC
TRBJ2-7,few,TRBV7-6,NA,CASSFNRYGEQYF,TGTGCCAGCAGCTTCAATCGTTACGGCGAGCAGTACTTC
TRBJ2-7,NA,TRBV7-8,NA,CASSLRPSGSDYEQYF,TGTGCCAGCAGCTTACGACCATCAGGTTCGGACTACGAGCAGTACTTC
TRBJ2-3,NA,TRBV25-1,NA,CASSDGGTDTQYF,TGTGCCAGCAGTGATGGGGGGACAGATACGCAGTATTTT
TRBJ2-1,few,TRBV20-1,NA,CSARDNEQFF,TGCAGTGCTAGAGATAATGAGCAGTTCTTC
TRBJ2-1,few,TRBV20-1,NA,CSALDDEQFF,TGCAGTGCGTTGGACGATGAGCAGTTCTTC